This T cell receptor beta chain is from a study of blood T cell repertoires in COVID-19. Study overall: Acute and convalescent COVID-19 specimens originated in the United States, Italy and Spain. PBMCs, B-cell-depleted T cells, or T cells were the source of the cDNA or gDNA that made up the material.

Original handling: Reference gene primer amplification gave estimated nucleated cell counts. Produced via immunoSEQ multiplex PCR; TCRdb's table is partial and in-frame only. Clone size and V and J calls were adopted from that table, with D and trimming inferred from the DNA. The table records under 70,000 clones, 73% of them present only once. This clone was counted a few times. Germline V gene data show CDR1 as KGHDR and CDR2 as SFDVKD. V was trimmed by 1 base and J by 4 bases, leaving 19 bases between them. This CDR3 contains 19 residues. The material sequenced was peripheral blood. The chain recombines TRBV24-1 with TRBJ2-6, with D perhaps matching TRBD2 (6 bases). The TCR comes from a woman aged 70 to 79 with acute or convalescent COVID-19. The chain's CDR3 is CATSDFRGPPGEGANVLTF. CDR3 sequence (DNA): TGTGCCACCAGTGATTTCCGGGGACCTCCGGGGGAAGGGGCCAACGTCCTGACTTTC.